The rows below give T cell receptor beta chains drawn from one sample of a study of radiotherapy plus CTLA-4 blockade in lung cancer. Clones were sequenced by immunoSEQ multiplex PCR, and TCRdb holds only the in-frame ones, with some missing. In the table there are tens of thousands of clones, 70% to 85% of which are singletons. Sequences were derived from peripheral blood, sampled from a patient treated with radiotherapy plus ipilimumab. The receptors derive from a human donor with non-small cell lung cancer who had a complete response to radiotherapy plus ipilimumab. CDR3s include the opening cysteine and the closing phenylalanine or tryptophan. D genes are given only for firm matches. Size values are once, few and many counts, or a class for expanded clones, and some rows have none.

size: -
V: TRBV12-2
J: TRBJ1-2
D: -
DNA: TGTGCAAGTCGCTCCCGTCGACAGGGGGAAGATGGCTACACCTTC
CDR3: CASRSRRQGEDGYTF

size: -
V: TRBV11-2
J: TRBJ1-5
D: -
DNA: TGTGCCAGCAGCTTTACGGCAGGTAATGGTCAGCCCCAGCATTTT
CDR3: CASSFTAGNGQPQHF

size: -
V: TRBV30
J: TRBJ1-1
D: -
DNA: TGTGCCTGGACTTCCCGAGGCCAAAGGGAGGCTTTCTTT
CDR3: CAWTSRGQREAFF

size: -
V: TRBV25-1
J: TRBJ1-3
D: -
DNA: TGTGCCAGCAGGCGGGGAGGGGGTACTGGAAACACCATATATTTT
CDR3: CASRRGGGTGNTIYF

size: once
V: TRBV7-8
J: TRBJ1-3
D: TRBD1
DNA: TGTGCCAGCAGTCACAGGACAGGGCCATCTATCTCTGGAAACACCATATATTTT
CDR3: CASSHRTGPSISGNTIYF

size: once
V: TRBV2
J: TRBJ1-1
D: -
DNA: TGTGCCAGCAGTGATTCAGGGGTCACTGAAGCTTTCTTT
CDR3: CASSDSGVTEAFF

size: -
V: TRBV5-1
J: TRBJ1-2
D: -
DNA: TGCGCCAGCAGCCTACGGACAGACCCAGCCTATGGCTACACCTTC
CDR3: CASSLRTDPAYGYTF

size: -
V: TRBV7-2
J: TRBJ2-5
D: TRBD1
DNA: TGTGCCAGCAGCCCCCAAGGGGCCGGGGGACAGGGGAAAGAGACCCAGTACTTC
CDR3: CASSPQGAGGQGKETQYF

size: -
V: TRBV7-2
J: TRBJ2-1
D: TRBD2
DNA: TGTGCCAGCAATCCTTCTAGCGGGATTAACAATGAGCAGTTCTTC
CDR3: CASNPSSGINNEQFF

size: -
V: TRBV7-8
J: TRBJ1-6
D: TRBD1
DNA: TGTGCCAGCAGCTTAGCCGGACAGGGGAATTCACCCCTCCACTTT
CDR3: CASSLAGQGNSPLHF

size: -
V: TRBV30
J: TRBJ2-6
D: TRBD1
DNA: TGTGCCTGGAGTGCCGGGACAGGGGTTTTTCGGGGGGCCAACGTCCTGACCTTC
CDR3: CAWSAGTGVFRGANVLTF

size: -
V: TRBV2
J: TRBJ1-2
D: -
DNA: TGTGCCAGCAGTGAAGGGGGAGGCTATGGCTACACCTTC
CDR3: CASSEGGGYGYTF

size: few
V: TRBV10-3
J: TRBJ1-2
D: TRBD1
DNA: TGTGCCATCAGTGACTCGACAGGGTTTAGCTACACCTTC
CDR3: CAISDSTGFSYTF

size: -
V: TRBV9
J: TRBJ1-1
D: TRBD1
DNA: TGTGCCAGCAGCGTAGACGGGACAGGGGGGTCGCGAAGACTTTTGGACACTGAAGCTTTCTTT
CDR3: CASSVDGTGGSRRLLDTEAFF